The present TCR beta chain was sequenced within a study of cytomegalovirus exposure and HLA in healthy donors. In the case of this clone: Its target is unknown.

Primers included in the PCR were 60 Vbeta and 13 Jbeta primers. Only in-frame clones appear in the TCRdb table, and some are missing; sequencing was by immunoSEQ multiplex PCR. The data contain 120,000 or so clones, around three quarters of them singletons. Trimming removed 0 bases at V and 3 bases at J, with 11 bases between. The CDR3 extends over 15 amino acids. Germline-derived CDR1 and CDR2 are LNHNV and YYDKDF (reference sequence). The study's findings and limits: A later analysis linked a missense variant in DCLRE1C to the trimming of TCR beta V and J genes.

The J gene is TRBJ1-1, the V gene TRBV15; D might be TRBD1 (6 bases). The TCR was taken from a young man in good health and CMV-seropositive. The sample was PBMCs. The CDR3 spells CATSRDRGAHTEAFF. CDR3 DNA sequence: TGTGCCACCAGCAGAGACCGGGGGGCCCACACTGAAGCTTTCTTT.